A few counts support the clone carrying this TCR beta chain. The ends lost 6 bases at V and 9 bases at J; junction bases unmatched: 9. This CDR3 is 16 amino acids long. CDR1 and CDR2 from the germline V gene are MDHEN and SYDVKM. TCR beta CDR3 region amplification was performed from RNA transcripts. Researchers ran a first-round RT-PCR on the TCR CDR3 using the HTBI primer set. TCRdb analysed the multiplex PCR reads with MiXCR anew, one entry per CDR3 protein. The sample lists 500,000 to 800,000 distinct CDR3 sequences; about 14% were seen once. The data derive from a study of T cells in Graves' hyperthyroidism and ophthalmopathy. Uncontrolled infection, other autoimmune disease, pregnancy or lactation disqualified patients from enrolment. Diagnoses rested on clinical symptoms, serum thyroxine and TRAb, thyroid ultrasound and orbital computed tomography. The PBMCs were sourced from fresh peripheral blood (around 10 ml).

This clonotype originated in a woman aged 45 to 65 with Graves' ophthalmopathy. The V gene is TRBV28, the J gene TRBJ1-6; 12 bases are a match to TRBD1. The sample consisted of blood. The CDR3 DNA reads TGTGCCAGCAGGGCCGCGGGACAGGGGGCTCGTTCACCCCTCCACTTT. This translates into CASRAAGQGARSPLHF.